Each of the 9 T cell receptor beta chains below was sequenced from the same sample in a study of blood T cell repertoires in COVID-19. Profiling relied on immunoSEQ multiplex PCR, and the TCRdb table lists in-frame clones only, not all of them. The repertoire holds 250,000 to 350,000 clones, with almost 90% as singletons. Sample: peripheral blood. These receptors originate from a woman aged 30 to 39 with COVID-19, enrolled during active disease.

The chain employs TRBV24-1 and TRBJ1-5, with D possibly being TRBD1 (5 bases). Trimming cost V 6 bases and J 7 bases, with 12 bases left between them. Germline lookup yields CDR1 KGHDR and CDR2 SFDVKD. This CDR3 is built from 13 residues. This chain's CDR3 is CATSQGEGQPQHF. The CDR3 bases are TGTGCCACCAGTCAGGGTGAAGGACAGCCCCAGCATTTT.

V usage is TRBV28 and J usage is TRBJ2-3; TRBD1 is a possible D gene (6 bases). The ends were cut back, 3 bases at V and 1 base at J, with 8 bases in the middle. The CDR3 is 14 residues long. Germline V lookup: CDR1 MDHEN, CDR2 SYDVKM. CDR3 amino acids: CASSFDRRTDTQYF. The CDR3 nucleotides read TGTGCCAGCAGTTTCGACAGGCGCACAGATACGCAGTATTTT. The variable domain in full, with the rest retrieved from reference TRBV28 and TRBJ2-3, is DVKVTQSSRYLVKRTGEKVFLECVQDMDHENMFWYRQDPGLGLRLIYFSYDVKMKEKGDIPEGYSVSREKKERFSLILESASTNQTSMYLCASSFDRRTDTQYFGPGTRLTVL.

CDR3 loop: CASSFGDQPQHF. The CDR3 coding sequence is TGTGCCAGCAGCTTCGGAGATCAGCCCCAGCATTTT. The genes are TRBV6-5 and TRBJ1-5; D gene unclear. The CDR3 loop spans 12 amino acids. Trimming left V 6 bases short and J 5 bases short, with 8 bases between. CDR1 is MNHEY and CDR2 is SVGAGI in the germline V gene.

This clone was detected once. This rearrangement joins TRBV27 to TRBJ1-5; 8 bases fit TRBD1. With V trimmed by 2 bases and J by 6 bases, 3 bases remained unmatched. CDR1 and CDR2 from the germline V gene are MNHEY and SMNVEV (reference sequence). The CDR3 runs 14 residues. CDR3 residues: CASSLQGAFQPQHF. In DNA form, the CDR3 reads TGTGCCAGCAGTTTACAGGGGGCCTTTCAGCCCCAGCATTTT.

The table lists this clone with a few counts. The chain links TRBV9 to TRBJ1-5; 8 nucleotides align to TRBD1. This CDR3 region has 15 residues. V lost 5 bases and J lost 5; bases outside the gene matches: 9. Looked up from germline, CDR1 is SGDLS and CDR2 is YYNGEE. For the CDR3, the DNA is TGTGCCAGCAGTTGGGGAGCAGGGGGCGATCAGCCCCAGCATTTT. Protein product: CASSWGAGGDQPQHF.

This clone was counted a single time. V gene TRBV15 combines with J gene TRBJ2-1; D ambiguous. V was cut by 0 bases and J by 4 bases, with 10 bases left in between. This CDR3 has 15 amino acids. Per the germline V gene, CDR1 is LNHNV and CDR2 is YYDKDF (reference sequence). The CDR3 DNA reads TGTGCCACCAGCAGAGATAGAGCGATTTACAATGAGCAGTTCTTC. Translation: CATSRDRAIYNEQFF.

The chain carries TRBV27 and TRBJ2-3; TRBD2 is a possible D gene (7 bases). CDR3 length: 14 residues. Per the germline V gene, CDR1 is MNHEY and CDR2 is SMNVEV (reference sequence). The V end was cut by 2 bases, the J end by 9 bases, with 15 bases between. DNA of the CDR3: TGTGCCAGCAGTTTACTAGCGGAGGGGGGGACGCAGTATTTT. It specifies CASSLLAEGGTQYF.

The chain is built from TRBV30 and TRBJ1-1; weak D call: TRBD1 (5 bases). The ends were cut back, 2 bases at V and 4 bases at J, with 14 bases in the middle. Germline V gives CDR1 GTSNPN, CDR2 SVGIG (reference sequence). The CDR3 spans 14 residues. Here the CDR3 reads CAWSPPDRSTEAFF. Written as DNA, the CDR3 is TGTGCCTGGAGTCCCCCCGACAGATCCACTGAAGCTTTCTTT.

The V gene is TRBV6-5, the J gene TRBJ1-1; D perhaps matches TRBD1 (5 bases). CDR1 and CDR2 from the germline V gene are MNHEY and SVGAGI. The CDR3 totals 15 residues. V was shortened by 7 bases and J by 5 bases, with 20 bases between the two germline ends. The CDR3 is CASTQGRWSETEAFF. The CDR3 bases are TGTGCCAGCACTCAGGGTAGGTGGTCTGAGACTGAAGCTTTCTTT.